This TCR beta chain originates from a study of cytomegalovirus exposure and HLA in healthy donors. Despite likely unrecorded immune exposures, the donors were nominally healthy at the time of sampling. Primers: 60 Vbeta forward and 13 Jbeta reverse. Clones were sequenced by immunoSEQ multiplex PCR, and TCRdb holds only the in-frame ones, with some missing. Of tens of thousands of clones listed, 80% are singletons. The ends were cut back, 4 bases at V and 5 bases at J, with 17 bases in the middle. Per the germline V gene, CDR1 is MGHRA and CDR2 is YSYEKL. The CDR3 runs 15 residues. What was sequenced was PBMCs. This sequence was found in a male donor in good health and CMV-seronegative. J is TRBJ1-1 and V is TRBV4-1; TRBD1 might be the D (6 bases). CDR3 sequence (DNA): TGCGCCAGCAGCCGCCAGAGACAGGAATGGACTGAAGCTTTCTTT. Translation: CASSRQRQEWTEAFF.